Listed below are T cell receptor beta chains from one sample, sequenced in a study of blood T cell repertoires in COVID-19. Some clones are missing from TCRdb's copy, which holds only in-frame ones; the method was immunoSEQ multiplex PCR. The profile shows 250,000 to 400,000 clones, 75% to 90% of them singletons. The sequenced material came from PBMCs or T cells enriched from blood (not recorded which). Source of these receptors: a man aged 55 to 70 who had recovered from COVID-19. CDR3s include the opening cysteine and the closing phenylalanine or tryptophan. Fields, in order: J gene, V gene, CDR3 protein.

j_gene: TRBJ1-4; v_gene: TRBV7-9; CDR3aa: CASSFSRGRAGEKLFF
j_gene: TRBJ2-1; v_gene: TRBV24-1; CDR3aa: CATSDLTSETYNEQFF
j_gene: TRBJ2-5; v_gene: TRBV9; CDR3aa: CASSSRGSRGPQETQYF
j_gene: TRBJ2-7; v_gene: TRBV5-1; CDR3aa: CASSLQDRELYEQYF
j_gene: TRBJ2-1; v_gene: TRBV14; CDR3aa: CASSLRAGSTYNEQFF
j_gene: TRBJ1-2; v_gene: TRBV18; CDR3aa: CASSPQTGGNYGYTF
j_gene: TRBJ2-5; v_gene: TRBV7-3; CDR3aa: CASSYRASETQYF
j_gene: TRBJ1-2; v_gene: TRBV28; CDR3aa: CASSHGQFYGYTF
j_gene: TRBJ1-5; v_gene: TRBV4-3; CDR3aa: CASSQGPDNQPQHF
j_gene: TRBJ2-5; v_gene: TRBV5-4; CDR3aa: CASSRGGGEALETQYF
j_gene: TRBJ1-2; v_gene: TRBV9; CDR3aa: CASSVQTGRYGYTF
j_gene: TRBJ2-1; v_gene: TRBV6-1; CDR3aa: CASSDPLAGNNEQFF
j_gene: TRBJ1-6; v_gene: TRBV6-5; CDR3aa: CASSWLGQSSSSPLHF
j_gene: TRBJ1-5; v_gene: TRBV25-1; CDR3aa: CASSEPREKTNQPQHF
j_gene: TRBJ2-7; v_gene: TRBV18; CDR3aa: CASSRGTSGTYEQYF
j_gene: TRBJ1-2; v_gene: TRBV27; CDR3aa: CASSFNRVPGYGYTF
j_gene: TRBJ1-2; v_gene: TRBV9; CDR3aa: CASSVGGGQGAFGYTF
j_gene: TRBJ1-6; v_gene: TRBV10-3; CDR3aa: CAISTNDSPLHF
j_gene: TRBJ2-7; v_gene: TRBV6-2/TRBV6-3; CDR3aa: CASSYQGTRAYEQYF
j_gene: TRBJ1-5; v_gene: TRBV7-6; CDR3aa: CASSLNGLLNQPQHF
j_gene: TRBJ2-7; v_gene: TRBV28; CDR3aa: CASQLTNIAGGPYEQYF
j_gene: TRBJ2-5; v_gene: TRBV5-1; CDR3aa: CASSSRPTGNQETQYF
j_gene: TRBJ2-2; v_gene: TRBV6-2/TRBV6-3; CDR3aa: CASSRQGGGSTGELFF
j_gene: TRBJ1-5; v_gene: TRBV28; CDR3aa: CASPPTSPGGQPQHF
j_gene: TRBJ2-7; v_gene: TRBV27; CDR3aa: CASSLYYQGDEQYF
j_gene: TRBJ2-1; v_gene: TRBV11-2; CDR3aa: CASSPSGRAYNEQFF
j_gene: TRBJ1-1; v_gene: TRBV11-3; CDR3aa: CASSLGGNQNTEAFF
j_gene: TRBJ1-1; v_gene: TRBV5-1; CDR3aa: CASRPGTGGPEAFF
j_gene: TRBJ2-2; v_gene: TRBV5-1; CDR3aa: CASSLEARTGELFF
j_gene: TRBJ2-7; v_gene: TRBV5-4; CDR3aa: CASSSLRGSYEQYF
j_gene: TRBJ1-2; v_gene: TRBV7-2; CDR3aa: CASSLGAGTNYGYTF
j_gene: TRBJ1-6; v_gene: TRBV11-2; CDR3aa: CASSSSDRGLHNSPLHF
j_gene: TRBJ1-4; v_gene: TRBV28; CDR3aa: CASSLGTENEKLFF
j_gene: TRBJ1-5; v_gene: TRBV13; CDR3aa: CASSLRRNSNQPQHF
j_gene: TRBJ2-1; v_gene: TRBV7-3; CDR3aa: CASSSQTSGNNEQFF
j_gene: TRBJ2-7; v_gene: TRBV27; CDR3aa: CASSSGLTGGAYEQYF
j_gene: TRBJ1-2; v_gene: TRBV7-3; CDR3aa: CASSLTGLHGYTF
j_gene: TRBJ1-4; v_gene: TRBV5-1; CDR3aa: CASSFSPGQLNEKLFF
j_gene: TRBJ2-2; v_gene: TRBV6-5; CDR3aa: CASSYSSVTGELFF
j_gene: TRBJ1-5; v_gene: TRBV19; CDR3aa: CASRGQGGFQPQHF
j_gene: TRBJ1-4; v_gene: TRBV7-2; CDR3aa: CASSFRTGATNEKLFF
j_gene: TRBJ1-1; v_gene: TRBV6-5; CDR3aa: CASSSHISLNTEAFF
j_gene: TRBJ2-7; v_gene: TRBV7-9; CDR3aa: CASSQVAMRAASYEQYF
j_gene: TRBJ1-4; v_gene: TRBV7-2; CDR3aa: CASSSTGTGKNEKLFF
j_gene: TRBJ2-3; v_gene: TRBV24-1; CDR3aa: CATSDPGSDSFTDTQYF
j_gene: TRBJ1-6; v_gene: TRBV7-9; CDR3aa: CASTEVSVSSPLHF
j_gene: TRBJ2-6; v_gene: TRBV5-4; CDR3aa: CASSLFYSGANVLTF
j_gene: TRBJ1-1; v_gene: TRBV3-1/TRBV3-2; CDR3aa: CASSPVGGAPRMNTEAFF
j_gene: TRBJ1-1; v_gene: TRBV7-2; CDR3aa: CASRRQGDDTEAFF
j_gene: TRBJ2-3; v_gene: TRBV18; CDR3aa: CASSPLKGQGTDTQYF
j_gene: TRBJ1-1; v_gene: TRBV9; CDR3aa: CASSVDARGRGTEAFF
j_gene: TRBJ2-5; v_gene: TRBV5-6; CDR3aa: CASSLERTSGAQETQYF
j_gene: TRBJ1-4; v_gene: TRBV5-1; CDR3aa: CASSLEGTGGQKLFF
j_gene: TRBJ2-7; v_gene: TRBV2; CDR3aa: CASSVERSYEQYF
j_gene: TRBJ1-1; v_gene: TRBV6-5; CDR3aa: CASATGTRGEAFF
j_gene: TRBJ2-3; v_gene: TRBV2; CDR3aa: CASSRSSGNAADTQYF
j_gene: TRBJ2-7; v_gene: TRBV27; CDR3aa: CASSSSDRPYEQYF